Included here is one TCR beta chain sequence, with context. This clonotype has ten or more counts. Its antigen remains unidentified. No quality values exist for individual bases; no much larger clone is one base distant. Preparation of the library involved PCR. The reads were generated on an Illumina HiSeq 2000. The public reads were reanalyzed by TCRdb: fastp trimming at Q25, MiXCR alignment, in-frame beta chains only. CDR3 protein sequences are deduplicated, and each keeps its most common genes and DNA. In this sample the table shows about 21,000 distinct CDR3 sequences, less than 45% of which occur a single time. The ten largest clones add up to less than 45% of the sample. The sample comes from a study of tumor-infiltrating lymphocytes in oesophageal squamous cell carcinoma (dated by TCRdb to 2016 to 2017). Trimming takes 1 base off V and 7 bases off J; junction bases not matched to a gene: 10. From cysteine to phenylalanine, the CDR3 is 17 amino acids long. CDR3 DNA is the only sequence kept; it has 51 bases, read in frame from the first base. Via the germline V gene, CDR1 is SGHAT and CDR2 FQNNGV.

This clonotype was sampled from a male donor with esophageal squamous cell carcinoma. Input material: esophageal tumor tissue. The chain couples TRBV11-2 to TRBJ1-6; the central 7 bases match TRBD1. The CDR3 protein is CASSLAPGQDKNSPLHF. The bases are TGTGCCAGCAGCTTAGCCCCCGGACAGGACAAAAATTCACCCCTCCACTTT.